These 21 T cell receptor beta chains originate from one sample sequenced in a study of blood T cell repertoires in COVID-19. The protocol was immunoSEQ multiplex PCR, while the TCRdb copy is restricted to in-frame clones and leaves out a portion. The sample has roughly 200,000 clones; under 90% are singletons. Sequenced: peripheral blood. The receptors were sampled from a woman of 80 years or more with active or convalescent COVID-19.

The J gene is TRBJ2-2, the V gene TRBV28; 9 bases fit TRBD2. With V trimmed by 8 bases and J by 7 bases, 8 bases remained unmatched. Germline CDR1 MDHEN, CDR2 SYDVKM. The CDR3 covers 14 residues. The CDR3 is CASRGGGAVGELFF. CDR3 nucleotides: TGTGCCAGCCGTGGCGGGGGGGCCGTCGGGGAGCTGTTTTTT.

The CDR3 region is CASRLGLAGEYSYNEQFF. CDR3 DNA sequence: TGTGCAAGTCGCTTAGGACTAGCGGGAGAGTACTCCTACAATGAGCAGTTCTTC. J is TRBJ2-1 and V is TRBV12-2; the DNA was not used to check the table's D call, TRBD2. TRBV12-2 is reported as a pseudogene. This CDR3 is 18 amino acids long.

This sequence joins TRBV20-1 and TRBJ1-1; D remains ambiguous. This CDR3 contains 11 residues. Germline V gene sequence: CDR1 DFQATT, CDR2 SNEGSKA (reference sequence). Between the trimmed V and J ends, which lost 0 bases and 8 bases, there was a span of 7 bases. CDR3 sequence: CSARDSLEAFF. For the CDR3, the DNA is TGCAGTGCTAGAGATTCCCTAGAAGCTTTCTTT.

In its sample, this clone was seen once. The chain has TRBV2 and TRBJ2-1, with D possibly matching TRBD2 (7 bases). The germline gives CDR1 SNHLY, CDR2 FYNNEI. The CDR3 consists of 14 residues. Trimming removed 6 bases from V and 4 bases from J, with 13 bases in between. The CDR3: CASRQGGEYNEQFF. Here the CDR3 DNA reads TGTGCCAGCAGACAAGGGGGGGAGTACAATGAGCAGTTCTTC.

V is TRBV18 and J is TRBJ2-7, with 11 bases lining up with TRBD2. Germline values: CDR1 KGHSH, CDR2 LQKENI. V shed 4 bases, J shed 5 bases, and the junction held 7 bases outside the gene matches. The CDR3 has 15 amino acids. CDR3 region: CASSQLAGGGDEQYF. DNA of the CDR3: TGTGCCAGCTCACAGCTAGCGGGAGGAGGCGACGAGCAGTACTTC.

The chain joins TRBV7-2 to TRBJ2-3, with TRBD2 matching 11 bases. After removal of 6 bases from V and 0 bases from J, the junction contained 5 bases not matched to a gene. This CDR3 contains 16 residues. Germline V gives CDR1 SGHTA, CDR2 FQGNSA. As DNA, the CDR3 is TGTGCCAGCAGTTTCAGACTAGCGGGGAGCACAGATACGCAGTATTTT. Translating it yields CASSFRLAGSTDTQYF. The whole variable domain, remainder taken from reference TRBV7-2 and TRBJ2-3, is GAGVSQSPSNKVTEKGKDVELRCDPISGHTALYWYRQSLGQGLEFLIYFQGNSAPDKSGLPSDRFSAERTGGSVSTLTIQRTQQEDSAVYLCASSFRLAGSTDTQYFGPGTRLTVL.

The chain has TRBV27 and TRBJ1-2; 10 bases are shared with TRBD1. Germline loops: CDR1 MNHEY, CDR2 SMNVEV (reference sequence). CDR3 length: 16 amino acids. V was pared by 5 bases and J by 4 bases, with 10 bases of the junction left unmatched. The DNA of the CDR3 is TGTGCCAGCAGTCCATCACCCCGGACAGGGGGCTATGGCTACACCTTC. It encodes CASSPSPRTGGYGYTF.

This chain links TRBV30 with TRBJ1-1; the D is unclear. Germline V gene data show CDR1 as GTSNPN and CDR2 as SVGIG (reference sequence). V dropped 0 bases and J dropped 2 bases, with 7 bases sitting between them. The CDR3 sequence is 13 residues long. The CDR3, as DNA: TGTGCCTGGAGTGTACGAGTTAACACTGAAGCTTTCTTT. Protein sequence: CAWSVRVNTEAFF.

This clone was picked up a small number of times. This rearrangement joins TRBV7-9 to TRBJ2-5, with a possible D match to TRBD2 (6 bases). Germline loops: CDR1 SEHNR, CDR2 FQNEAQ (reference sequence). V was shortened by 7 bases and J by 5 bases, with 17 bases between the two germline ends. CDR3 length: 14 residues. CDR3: CASMSLATGETQYF. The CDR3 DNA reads TGTGCCAGCATGAGCCTAGCGACTGGGGAGACCCAGTACTTC. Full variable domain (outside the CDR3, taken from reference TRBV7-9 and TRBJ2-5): DTGVSQNPRHKITKRGQNVTFRCDPISEHNRLYWYRQTLGQGPEFLTYFQNEAQLEKSRLLSDRFSAERPKGSFSTLEIQRTEQGDSAMYLCASMSLATGETQYFGPGTRLLVL.

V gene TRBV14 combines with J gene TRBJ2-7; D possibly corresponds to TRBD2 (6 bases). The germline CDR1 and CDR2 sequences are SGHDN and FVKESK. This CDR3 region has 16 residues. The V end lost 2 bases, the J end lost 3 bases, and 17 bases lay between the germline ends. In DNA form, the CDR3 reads TGTGCCAGCAGCCAAACCTATGGTCTGGACTACTACGAGCAGTACTTC. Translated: CASSQTYGLDYYEQYF. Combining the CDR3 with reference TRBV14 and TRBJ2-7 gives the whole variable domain EAGVTQFPSHSVIEKGQTVTLRCDPISGHDNLYWYRRVMGKEIKFLLHFVKESKQDESGMPNNRFLAERTGGTYSTLKVQPAELEDSGVYFCASSQTYGLDYYEQYFGPGTRLTVT.

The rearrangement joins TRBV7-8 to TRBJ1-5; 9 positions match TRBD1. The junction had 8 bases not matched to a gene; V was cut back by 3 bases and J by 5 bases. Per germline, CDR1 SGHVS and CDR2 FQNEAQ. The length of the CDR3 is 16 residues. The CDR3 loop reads CASSFTAGTGYQPQHF. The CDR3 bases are TGTGCCAGCAGCTTTACCGCCGGGACAGGGTATCAGCCCCAGCATTTT.

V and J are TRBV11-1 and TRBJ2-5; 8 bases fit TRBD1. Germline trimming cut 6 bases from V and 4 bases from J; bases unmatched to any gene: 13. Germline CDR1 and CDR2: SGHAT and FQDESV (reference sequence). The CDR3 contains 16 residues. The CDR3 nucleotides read TGTGCCAGCAGTTTCTCGCGGACAGGGAGAGGAGAGACCCAGTACTTC. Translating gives CASSFSRTGRGETQYF.

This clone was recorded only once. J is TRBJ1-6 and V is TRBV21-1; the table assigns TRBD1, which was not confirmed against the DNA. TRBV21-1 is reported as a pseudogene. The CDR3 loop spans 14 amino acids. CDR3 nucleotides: TGTGCCAGCAGAAAAGGACAGGGATTATCACCCCTCCACTTT. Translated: CASRKGQGLSPLHF.

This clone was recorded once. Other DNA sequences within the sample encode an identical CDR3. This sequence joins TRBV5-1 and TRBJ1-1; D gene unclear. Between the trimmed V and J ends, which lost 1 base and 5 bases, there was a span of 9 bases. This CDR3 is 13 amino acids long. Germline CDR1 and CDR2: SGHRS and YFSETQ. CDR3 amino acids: CASSLKLETEAFF. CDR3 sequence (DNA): TGCGCCAGCAGCTTGAAGCTCGAGACTGAAGCTTTCTTT.

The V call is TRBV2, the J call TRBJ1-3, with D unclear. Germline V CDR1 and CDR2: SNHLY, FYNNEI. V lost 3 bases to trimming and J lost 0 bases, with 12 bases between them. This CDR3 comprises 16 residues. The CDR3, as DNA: TGTGCCAGCAGTGATCGGTTGGGGAGCTCTGGAAACACCATATATTTT. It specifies CASSDRLGSSGNTIYF. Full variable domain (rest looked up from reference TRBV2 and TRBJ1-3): EPEVTQTPSHQVTQMGQEVILRCVPISNHLYFYWYRQILGQKVEFLVSFYNNEISEKSEIFDDQFSVERPDGSNFTLKIRSTKLEDSAMYFCASSDRLGSSGNTIYFGEGSWLTVV.

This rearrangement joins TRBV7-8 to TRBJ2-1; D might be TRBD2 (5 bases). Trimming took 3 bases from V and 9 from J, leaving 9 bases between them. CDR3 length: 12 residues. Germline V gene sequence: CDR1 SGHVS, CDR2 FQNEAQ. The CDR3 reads CASSFRGSEQFF. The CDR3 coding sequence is TGTGCCAGCAGCTTCCGAGGGAGTGAGCAGTTCTTC.

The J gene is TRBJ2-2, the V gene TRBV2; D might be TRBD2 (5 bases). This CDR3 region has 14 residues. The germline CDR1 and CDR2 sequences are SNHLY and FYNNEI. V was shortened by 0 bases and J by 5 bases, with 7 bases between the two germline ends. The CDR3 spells CASSEARGTGELFF. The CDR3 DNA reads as TGTGCCAGCAGTGAAGCGCGCGGGACCGGGGAGCTGTTTTTT.

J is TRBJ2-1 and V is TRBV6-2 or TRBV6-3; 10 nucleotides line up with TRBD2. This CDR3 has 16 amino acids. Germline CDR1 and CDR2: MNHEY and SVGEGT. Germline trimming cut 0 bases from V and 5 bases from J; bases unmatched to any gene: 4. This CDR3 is CASSYSRSGGDNEQFF. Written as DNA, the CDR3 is TGTGCCAGCAGTTACTCCCGGAGCGGGGGGGACAATGAGCAGTTCTTC.

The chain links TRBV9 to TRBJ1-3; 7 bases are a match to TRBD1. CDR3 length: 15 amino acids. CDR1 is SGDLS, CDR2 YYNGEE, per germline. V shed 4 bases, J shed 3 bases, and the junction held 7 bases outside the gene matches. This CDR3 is CASSPRQGYGNTIYF. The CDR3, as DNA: TGTGCCAGCAGCCCTCGACAGGGTTATGGAAACACCATATATTTT.

The CDR3 DNA reads TGTGCCAGTAGTGAGACAGGGGGTGCCTACGAGCAGTACTTC. Residues: CASSETGGAYEQYF. The chain recombines TRBV19 with TRBJ2-7; 9 bases agree with TRBD1. The length of the CDR3 is 14 residues. Germline trimming cut 5 bases from V and 2 bases from J; bases unmatched to any gene: 4. Germline assignment: CDR1 LNHDA and CDR2 SQIVND (reference sequence).

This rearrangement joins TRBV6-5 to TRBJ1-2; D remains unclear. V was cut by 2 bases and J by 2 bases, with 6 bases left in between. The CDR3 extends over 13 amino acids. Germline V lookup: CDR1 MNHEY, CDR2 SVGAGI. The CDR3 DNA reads TGTGCCAGCAGTTACCGGGAAAACTATGGCTACACCTTC. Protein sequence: CASSYRENYGYTF.